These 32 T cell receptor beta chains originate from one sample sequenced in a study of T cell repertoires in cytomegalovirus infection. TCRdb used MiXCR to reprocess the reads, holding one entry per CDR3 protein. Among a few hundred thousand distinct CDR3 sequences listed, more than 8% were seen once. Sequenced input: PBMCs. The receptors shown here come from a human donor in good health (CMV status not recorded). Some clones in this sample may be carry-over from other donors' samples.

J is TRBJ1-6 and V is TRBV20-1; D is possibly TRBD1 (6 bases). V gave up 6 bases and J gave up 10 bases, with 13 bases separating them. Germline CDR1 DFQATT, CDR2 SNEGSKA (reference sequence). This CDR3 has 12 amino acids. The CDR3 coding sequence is TGCAGTGCCACGGGACACCCCTCACCCCTCCACTTT. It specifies CSATGHPSPLHF.

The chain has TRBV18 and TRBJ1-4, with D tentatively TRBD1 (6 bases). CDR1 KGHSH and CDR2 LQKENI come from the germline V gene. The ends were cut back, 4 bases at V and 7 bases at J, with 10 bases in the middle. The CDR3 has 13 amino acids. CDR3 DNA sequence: TGTGCCAGCTCACTACAGGGACGTGAAAAACTGTTTTTT. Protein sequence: CASSLQGREKLFF.

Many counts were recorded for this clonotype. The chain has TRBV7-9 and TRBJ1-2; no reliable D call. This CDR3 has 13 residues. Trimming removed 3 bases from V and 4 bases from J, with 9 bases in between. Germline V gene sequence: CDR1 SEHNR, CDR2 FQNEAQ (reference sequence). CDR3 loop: CASSFSGAYGYTF. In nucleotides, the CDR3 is TGTGCCAGCAGCTTCTCGGGAGCCTATGGCTACACCTTC.

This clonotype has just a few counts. CDR3 residues: CASRRESSYNEQFF. CDR3 in DNA: TGTGCCAGCAGAAGGGAGAGCTCCTACAATGAGCAGTTCTTC. This chain connects TRBV12-3 or TRBV12-4 to TRBJ2-1; D might be TRBD2 (5 bases). The V and J ends lost 6 bases and 0 bases respectively, with 9 bases between them. The CDR3 consists of 14 residues.

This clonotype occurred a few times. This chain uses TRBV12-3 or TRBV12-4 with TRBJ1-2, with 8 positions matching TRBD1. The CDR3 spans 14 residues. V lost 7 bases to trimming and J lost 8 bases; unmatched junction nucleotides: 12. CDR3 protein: CASTHGTGPRGYTF. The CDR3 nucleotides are TGTGCCAGCACCCACGGGACAGGCCCACGCGGCTACACCTTC.

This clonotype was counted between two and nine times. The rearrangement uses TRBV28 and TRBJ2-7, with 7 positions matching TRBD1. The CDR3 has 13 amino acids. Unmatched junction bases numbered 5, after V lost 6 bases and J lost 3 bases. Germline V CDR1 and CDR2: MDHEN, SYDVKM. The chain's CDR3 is CASSLTGHYEQYF. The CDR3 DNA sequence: TGTGCCAGCAGCCTGACAGGGCACTACGAGCAGTACTTC.

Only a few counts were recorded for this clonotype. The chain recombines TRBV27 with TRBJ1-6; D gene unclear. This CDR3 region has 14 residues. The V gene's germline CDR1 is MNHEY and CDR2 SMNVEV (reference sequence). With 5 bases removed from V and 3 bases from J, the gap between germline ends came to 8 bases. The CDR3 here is CASSPRNYNSPLHF. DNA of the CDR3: TGTGCCAGCAGTCCCCGCAACTATAATTCACCCCTCCACTTT.

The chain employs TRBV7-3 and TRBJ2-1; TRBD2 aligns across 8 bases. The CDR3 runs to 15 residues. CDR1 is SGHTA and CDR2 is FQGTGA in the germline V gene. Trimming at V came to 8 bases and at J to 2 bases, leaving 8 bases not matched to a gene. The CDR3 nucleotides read TGTGCCAGCGCCCCGGGACTAGTCCCCTACAATGAGCAGTTCTTC. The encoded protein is CASAPGLVPYNEQFF.

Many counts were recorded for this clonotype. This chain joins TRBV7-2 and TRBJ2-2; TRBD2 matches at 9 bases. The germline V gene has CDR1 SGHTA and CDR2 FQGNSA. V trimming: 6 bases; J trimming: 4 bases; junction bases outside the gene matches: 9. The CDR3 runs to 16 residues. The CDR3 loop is CASRLGGGGATGELFF. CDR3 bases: TGTGCCAGCAGACTAGGAGGCGGGGGGGCCACCGGGGAGCTGTTTTTT.

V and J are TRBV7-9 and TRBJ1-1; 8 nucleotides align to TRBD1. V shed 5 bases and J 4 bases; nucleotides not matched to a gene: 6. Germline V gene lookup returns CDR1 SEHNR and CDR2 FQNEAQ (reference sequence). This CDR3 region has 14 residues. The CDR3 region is CASSDGQGFTEAFF. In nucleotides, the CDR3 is TGTGCCAGCAGCGACGGACAGGGTTTCACTGAAGCTTTCTTT.

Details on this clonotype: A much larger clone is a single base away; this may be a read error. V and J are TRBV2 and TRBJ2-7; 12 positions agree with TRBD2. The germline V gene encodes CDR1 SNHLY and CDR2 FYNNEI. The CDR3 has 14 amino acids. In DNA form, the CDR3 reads TGTGTCCGAAGGAGACTAGCGGGAGTATACGAGCAGTACTTC. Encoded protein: CVRRRLAGVYEQYF.

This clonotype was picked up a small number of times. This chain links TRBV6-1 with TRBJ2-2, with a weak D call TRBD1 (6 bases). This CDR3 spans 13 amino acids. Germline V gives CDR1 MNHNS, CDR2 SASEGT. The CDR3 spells CVSGVTNTGELFF. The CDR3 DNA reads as TGTGTATCAGGGGTTACCAACACCGGGGAGCTGTTTTTT.

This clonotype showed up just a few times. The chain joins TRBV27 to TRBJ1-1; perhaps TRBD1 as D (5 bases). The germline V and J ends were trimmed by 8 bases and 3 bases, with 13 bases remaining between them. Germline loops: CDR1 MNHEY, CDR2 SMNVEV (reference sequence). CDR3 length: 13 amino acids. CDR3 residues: CASGVQGHTEAFF. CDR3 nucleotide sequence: TGTGCCAGCGGAGTCCAGGGACACACTGAAGCTTTCTTT.

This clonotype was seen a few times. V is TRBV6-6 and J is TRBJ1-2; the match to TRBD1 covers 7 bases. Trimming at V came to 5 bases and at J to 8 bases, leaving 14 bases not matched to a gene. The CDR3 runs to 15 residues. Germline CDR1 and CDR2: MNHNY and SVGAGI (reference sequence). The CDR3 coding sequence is TGTGCCAGCAGTGACCGGTTAAGGGGGCTTGAAGGCTACACCTTC. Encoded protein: CASSDRLRGLEGYTF.

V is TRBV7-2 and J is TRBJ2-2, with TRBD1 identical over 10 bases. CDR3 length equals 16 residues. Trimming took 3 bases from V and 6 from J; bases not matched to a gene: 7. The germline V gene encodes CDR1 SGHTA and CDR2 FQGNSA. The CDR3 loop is CASSFSGQGVSGELFF. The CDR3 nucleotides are TGTGCCAGCAGCTTTTCAGGACAGGGGGTCTCCGGGGAGCTGTTTTTT.

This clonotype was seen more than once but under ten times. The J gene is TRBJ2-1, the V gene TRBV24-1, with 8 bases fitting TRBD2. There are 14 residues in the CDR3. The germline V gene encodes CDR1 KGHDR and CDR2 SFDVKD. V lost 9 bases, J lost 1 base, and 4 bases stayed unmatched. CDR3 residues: CATSRGGSYNEQFF. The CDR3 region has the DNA TGTGCCACCTCCCGGGGGGGTTCCTACAATGAGCAGTTCTTC.

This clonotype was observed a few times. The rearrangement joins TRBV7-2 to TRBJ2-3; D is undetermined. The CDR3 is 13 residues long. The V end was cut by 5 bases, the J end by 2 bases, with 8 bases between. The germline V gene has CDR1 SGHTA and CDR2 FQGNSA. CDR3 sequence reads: CASSQRFTDTQYF. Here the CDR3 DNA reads TGTGCCAGCAGCCAAAGGTTCACAGATACGCAGTATTTT.

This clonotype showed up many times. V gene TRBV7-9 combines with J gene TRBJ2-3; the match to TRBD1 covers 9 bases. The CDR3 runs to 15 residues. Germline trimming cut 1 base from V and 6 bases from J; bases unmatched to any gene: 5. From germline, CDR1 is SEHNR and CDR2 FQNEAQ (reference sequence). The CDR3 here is CASSLVWDRADTQYF. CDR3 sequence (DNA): TGTGCCAGCAGCTTAGTGTGGGACAGGGCCGATACGCAGTATTTT.

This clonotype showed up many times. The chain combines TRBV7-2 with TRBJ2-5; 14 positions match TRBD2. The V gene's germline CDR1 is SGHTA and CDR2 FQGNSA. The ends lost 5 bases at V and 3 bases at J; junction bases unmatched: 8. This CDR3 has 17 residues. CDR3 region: CASSLIPGLAGEETQYF. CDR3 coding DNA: TGTGCCAGCAGCCTTATACCGGGACTAGCGGGAGAAGAGACCCAGTACTTC.

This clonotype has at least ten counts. DNA of the CDR3: TGTGCCAGCAGCGCGCACAGGGGGCATCAGCCCCAGCATTTT. Protein sequence: CASSAHRGHQPQHF. V and J are TRBV7-8 and TRBJ1-5, with 9 positions matching TRBD1. Per germline, CDR1 SGHVS and CDR2 FQNEAQ. The V segment lost 5 bases and the J segment 5 bases; nucleotides outside the gene matches: 4. This CDR3 has 14 residues.

DNA of the CDR3: TGTGCCTGTTCGGGACAGGTGAACACTGAAGCTTTCTTT. Protein: CACSGQVNTEAFF. The chain employs TRBV30 and TRBJ1-1; TRBD1 matches at 8 bases. The V gene end was trimmed by 6 bases and the J gene end by 0 bases; junction bases not matched to a gene: 3. The CDR3 extends over 13 amino acids. The germline CDR1 and CDR2 sequences are GTSNPN and SVGIG (reference sequence).

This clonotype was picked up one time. The CDR3 sequence is CSARDPRNRVDPEKLFF. The DNA of the CDR3 is TGCAGTGCTAGAGATCCCCGAAACAGGGTTGACCCTGAAAAACTGTTTTTT. V gene TRBV20-1 combines with J gene TRBJ1-4; tentative D call: TRBD1 (6 bases). The germline V gene encodes CDR1 DFQATT and CDR2 SNEGSKA (reference sequence). The CDR3 is 17 amino acids. V lost 0 bases and J lost 7, with 21 bases in between.

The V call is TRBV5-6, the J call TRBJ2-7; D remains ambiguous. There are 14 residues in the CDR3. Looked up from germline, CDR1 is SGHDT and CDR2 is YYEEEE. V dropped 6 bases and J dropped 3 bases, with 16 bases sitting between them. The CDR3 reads CASTLRAYLYEQYF. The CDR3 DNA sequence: TGTGCCAGCACCCTCCGGGCCTACCTCTACGAGCAGTACTTC.

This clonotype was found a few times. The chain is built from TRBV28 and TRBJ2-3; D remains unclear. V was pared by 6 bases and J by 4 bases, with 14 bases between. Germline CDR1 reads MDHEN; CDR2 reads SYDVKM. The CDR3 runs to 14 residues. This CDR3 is CASRPAYPSDTQYF. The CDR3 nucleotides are TGTGCCAGCAGACCAGCCTATCCGTCAGATACGCAGTATTTT. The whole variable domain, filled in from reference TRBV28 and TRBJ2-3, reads DVKVTQSSRYLVKRTGEKVFLECVQDMDHENMFWYRQDPGLGLRLIYFSYDVKMKEKGDIPEGYSVSREKKERFSLILESASTNQTSMYLCASRPAYPSDTQYFGPGTRLTVL.

In nucleotides, the CDR3 is TGTGCCAGCAGCTTAAAGGGGTTGGGCGGGGCCGGTGAAGCTTTCTTT. This encodes CASSLKGLGGAGEAFF. V gene TRBV7-3 combines with J gene TRBJ1-1; perhaps TRBD1 as D (5 bases). The germline gives CDR1 SGHTA, CDR2 FQGTGA. The CDR3 sequence is 16 residues long. V lost 1 base and J lost 7, with 19 bases in between.

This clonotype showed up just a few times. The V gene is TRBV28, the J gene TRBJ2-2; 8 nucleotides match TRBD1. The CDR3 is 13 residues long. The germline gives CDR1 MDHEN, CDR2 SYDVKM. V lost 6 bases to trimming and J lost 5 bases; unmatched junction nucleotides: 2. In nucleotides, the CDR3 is TGTGCCAGCAGACGACAGGGGACCGGGGAGCTGTTTTTT. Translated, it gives CASRRQGTGELFF.

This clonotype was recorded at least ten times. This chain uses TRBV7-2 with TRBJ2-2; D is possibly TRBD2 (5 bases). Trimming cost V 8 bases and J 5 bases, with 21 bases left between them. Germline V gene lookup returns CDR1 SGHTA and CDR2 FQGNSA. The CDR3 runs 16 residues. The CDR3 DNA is TGTGCCAGCCCCCTTGCTGGGCTTGAGGGAACCGGGGAGCTGTTTTTT. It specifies CASPLAGLEGTGELFF.

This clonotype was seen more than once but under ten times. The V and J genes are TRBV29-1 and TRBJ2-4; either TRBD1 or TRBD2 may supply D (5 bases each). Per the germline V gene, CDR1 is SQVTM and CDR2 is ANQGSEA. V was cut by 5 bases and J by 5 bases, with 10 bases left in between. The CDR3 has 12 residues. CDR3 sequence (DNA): TGCAGCGTTCCTATGGGGGAAAACATTCAGTACTTC. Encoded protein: CSVPMGENIQYF.

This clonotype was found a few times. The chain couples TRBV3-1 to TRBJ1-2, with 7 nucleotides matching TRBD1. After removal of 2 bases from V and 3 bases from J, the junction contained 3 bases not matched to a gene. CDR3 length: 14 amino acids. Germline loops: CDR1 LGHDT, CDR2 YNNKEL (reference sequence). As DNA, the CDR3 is TGTGCCAGCAGCCAAAGGACAGGCCACTATGGCTACACCTTC. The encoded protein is CASSQRTGHYGYTF.

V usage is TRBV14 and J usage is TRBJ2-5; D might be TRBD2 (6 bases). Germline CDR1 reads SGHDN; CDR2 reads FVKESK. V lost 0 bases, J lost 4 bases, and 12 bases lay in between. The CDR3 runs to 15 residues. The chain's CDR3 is CASSQDWGRTETQYF. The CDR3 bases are TGTGCCAGCAGCCAAGATTGGGGGAGGACAGAGACCCAGTACTTC.

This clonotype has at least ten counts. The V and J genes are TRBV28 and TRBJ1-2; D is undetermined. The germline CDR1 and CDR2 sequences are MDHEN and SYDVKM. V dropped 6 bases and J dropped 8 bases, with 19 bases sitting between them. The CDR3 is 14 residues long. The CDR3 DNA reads TGTGCCAGCAGGCCCCCAACGGACGTTCTAGGCTACACCTTC. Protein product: CASRPPTDVLGYTF.

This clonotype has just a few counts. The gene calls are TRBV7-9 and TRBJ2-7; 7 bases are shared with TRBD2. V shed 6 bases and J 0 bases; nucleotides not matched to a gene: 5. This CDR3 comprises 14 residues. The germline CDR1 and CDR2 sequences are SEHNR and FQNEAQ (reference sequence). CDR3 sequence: CASRLTSNSYEQYF. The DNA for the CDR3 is TGTGCCAGCAGACTGACTAGCAACTCCTACGAGCAGTACTTC.